One TCR beta chain is described in this entry. Its antigen is still unknown. Nothing much larger sits one base from this clone, and base qualities are not available. The immunoSEQ Assay, a bias-controlled multiplex PCR, was used to amplify TCRbeta CDR3 regions from genomic DNA. On the authors' methods: The number of nucleated cells in each sample was estimated by amplification of reference gene primers within the assay. Sequence reads were collapsed and filtered to measure the absolute abundance of every unique TCRbeta CDR3 rearrangement. Productive Simpson clonality was computed per sample as the square root of Simpson's diversity index over productive rearrangements. Sourced from immuneACCESS, this table was stored by TCRdb with only in-frame sequences that have V and J called. A share of the clones is absent; for the studies checked, an unresolved V gene accounts for under half, and the remainder has no known explanation. From that table come the V and J calls and clone size; the DNA was used to work out D and trimming. The sample includes some 300,000 clones, with around 88% observed a single time. The ten largest clones represent over 6% of the sample.

The data were obtained in a study of blood T cell repertoires in COVID-19 (dated by TCRdb to about 2020). In terms of the full investigation: The collaborator samples originated in the United States, Italy and Spain and spanned the acute and convalescent phases of COVID-19. Where available, HLA class I and class II types were obtained from metadata supplied by the sample provider rather than from assay-based typing. A freely available public database, intended as a resource for researchers studying the immune response to SARS-CoV-2, is where the repertoires were released. The sample metadata nearly always contained a de-identified subject ID, COVID-19 status, age in years and sex. The dataset comprised deeply sampled blood TCRbeta repertoires from subjects exposed to, actively infected with, or recovered from COVID-19. The prospective study material was composed of cDNA or gDNA derived from T cells, B-cell-depleted T cells, or PBMCs. The samples were drawn from two sources: the first 160 participants of the ongoing ImmuneRACE study, and about 1,300 subjects contributed by 6 global collaborators. What the research found in general, with its limitations: The quantity of clinical and demographic metadata differed by source and by participant and was supplied without curation.

A second Seattle source provided samples from volunteer blood donors who had recovered from COVID-19. The collaborating institutions used their own protocols to collect whole blood in K2EDTA tubes. For TCRbeta analysis, collaborators shipped samples in one of three forms: frozen whole blood, isolated PBMCs, or DNA extracted from either of those sample types. Taken from cysteine to phenylalanine, the CDR3 has 13 residues. Only CDR3 DNA is held: 39 bases, read in frame from base 1. V is pruned by 2 bases and J by 4 bases, leaving 1 base of the junction without a gene match. CDR1 SQVTM and CDR2 ANQGSEA were looked up in the germline V gene.

The TCR sequence derives from a woman in her 30s who had recovered from COVID-19. Sample: peripheral blood. Recombination linked TRBV29-1 to TRBJ1-2; 10 central bases correspond to TRBD1. The DNA reads as follows: TGCAGCGTTGAAAGGACAGGGGGCTATGGCTACACCTTC. The translation is CSVERTGGYGYTF. Joined to the reference TRBV29-1 and TRBJ1-2 proteins, this CDR3 gives the full variable domain: SAVISQKPSRDICQRGTSLTIQCQVDSQVTMMFWYRQQPGQSLTLIATANQGSEATYESGFVIDKFPISRPNLTFSTLTVSNMSPEDSSIYLCSVERTGGYGYTFGSGTRLTVV.